The sequence of this T cell receptor beta chain was determined in a study of blood T cell repertoires in COVID-19. Study context: Collection of acute and convalescent COVID-19 samples took place in the United States, Italy and Spain. The cDNA or gDNA used as material had been derived from T cells, B-cell-depleted T cells, or PBMCs.

In the original workflow: Amplification from reference gene primers served as the basis for estimated nucleated cell counts. Generated by immunoSEQ multiplex PCR, the TCRdb table keeps only in-frame clones and is missing some. That table furnishes V, J and clone size, whereas the DNA furnished D and trimming. The sample shows hundreds of thousands of clones, 75% to 85% of them seen only once. CDR3 size: 14 residues. CDR1 ENHRY and CDR2 SYGVKD come from the germline V gene. The germline V and J ends were trimmed by 10 bases and 5 bases, with 18 bases remaining between them. The clonotype comes from a human donor in a cohort sampled during active COVID-19. The chain recombines TRBV10-3 with TRBJ2-1, with TRBD2 as a possible D gene (6 bases). The sequenced material came from peripheral blood. Here the CDR3 reads CATMASVYDNEQFF. DNA of the CDR3: TGTGCCACCATGGCTAGCGTATACGACAATGAGCAGTTCTTC.